A single sample gave rise to the 28 T cell receptor beta chains below, sequenced in a study of blood T cell repertoires in COVID-19. This table comes from immunoSEQ multiplex PCR, and its TCRdb copy is limited to in-frame clones, with some not included. The profile shows about 320,000 clones, roughly 86% of them singletons. The sequenced sample was peripheral blood. All receptors derive from a woman between 50 and 59 years old with acute or convalescent COVID-19.

The rearrangement links TRBV15 to TRBJ2-7; TRBD1 is a possible D gene (6 bases). The CDR3 totals 19 residues. The V gene's germline CDR1 is LNHNV and CDR2 YYDKDF (reference sequence). Trimming removed 0 bases at V and 0 bases at J, with 21 bases between. CDR3 residues: CATSRDLPGQTLSSYEQYF. CDR3 coding DNA: TGTGCCACCAGCAGAGATCTGCCGGGACAAACACTCAGCTCCTACGAGCAGTACTTC.

Ten or more counts support this clone. The rearrangement links TRBV2 to TRBJ2-7, with 9 positions matching TRBD1. The CDR3 has 13 amino acids. J gave up 6 bases and V 0 bases, and 0 bases lay outside the gene matches. Germline V CDR1 and CDR2: SNHLY, FYNNEI. CDR3 sequence: CASSEAGQGEQYF. The CDR3 DNA is TGTGCCAGCAGTGAAGCGGGACAGGGCGAGCAGTACTTC. Supplemented by reference TRBV2 and TRBJ2-7, the full variable domain reads EPEVTQTPSHQVTQMGQEVILRCVPISNHLYFYWYRQILGQKVEFLVSFYNNEISEKSEIFDDQFSVERPDGSNFTLKIRSTKLEDSAMYFCASSEAGQGEQYFGPGTRLTVT.

The chain combines TRBV24-1 with TRBJ1-5; possibly TRBD1 for D (5 bases). The CDR3 runs 13 residues. Germline CDR1 reads KGHDR; CDR2 reads SFDVKD. V dropped 5 bases and J dropped 4 bases, with 8 bases sitting between them. CDR3 loop: CATSGQPNQPQHF. The DNA of the CDR3 is TGTGCCACCAGTGGACAGCCTAATCAGCCCCAGCATTTT.

This chain connects TRBV6-2 or TRBV6-3 to TRBJ2-5, with TRBD2 matching 7 bases. Germline trimming cut 2 bases from V and 5 bases from J; bases unmatched to any gene: 8. Germline V lookup: CDR1 MNHEY, CDR2 SVGEGT. This CDR3 has 15 residues. DNA for the CDR3: TGTGCCAGCAGTTACAGGCGGGAGATCGGTGAGACCCAGTACTTC. This encodes CASSYRREIGETQYF.

The chain joins TRBV3-1 (or the pseudogene TRBV3-2) to TRBJ2-1; the match to TRBD2 covers 7 bases. The CDR3 spans 15 residues. J was trimmed by 1 base and V by 4 bases; bases with no gene match: 4. Germline lookup yields CDR1 LGHDT and CDR2 YNNKEL (reference sequence). This chain's CDR3 is CASSPSAGSYNEQFF. CDR3 nucleotides: TGTGCCAGCAGCCCCTCAGCGGGATCCTACAATGAGCAGTTCTTC.

The gene calls are TRBV30 and TRBJ2-7, with D possibly matching TRBD2 (6 bases). The germline CDR1 and CDR2 sequences are GTSNPN and SVGIG (reference sequence). The V end was cut by 3 bases, the J end by 6 bases, with 6 bases between. The CDR3 is 10 amino acids. As DNA, the CDR3 is TGTGCCTGGAGCGGGGGCGAGCAGTACTTC. This sequence encodes CAWSGGEQYF.

This clone was detected once. This rearrangement joins TRBV14 to TRBJ2-1; possibly TRBD2 for D (6 bases). The CDR3 totals 16 residues. V was pared by 4 bases and J by 1 base, with 14 bases between. The germline gives CDR1 SGHDN, CDR2 FVKESK. The CDR3 is CASSLYTGVSYNEQFF. CDR3 sequence (DNA): TGTGCCAGCAGCCTCTACACGGGAGTATCCTACAATGAGCAGTTCTTC.

The chain employs TRBV19 and TRBJ2-6; D is possibly TRBD2 (6 bases). Germline loops: CDR1 LNHDA, CDR2 SQIVND (reference sequence). This CDR3 has 14 residues. V gave up 6 bases and J gave up 0 bases, with 6 bases separating them. In DNA, the CDR3 is TGTGCCAGTAGGGAGGGCTCTGGGGCCAACGTCCTGACTTTC. Amino acid sequence: CASREGSGANVLTF.

As to this clone: The sample has other DNA sequences that encode this CDR3 too. The chain recombines TRBV30 with TRBJ1-6; TRBD1 agrees at 7 bases. The CDR3 contains 13 residues. J was trimmed by 6 bases and V by 1 base; bases with no gene match: 0. Germline assignment: CDR1 GTSNPN and CDR2 SVGIG (reference sequence). CDR3 region: CAWSGQGNSPLHF. The CDR3 nucleotides are TGTGCCTGGAGTGGACAGGGTAATTCACCCCTCCACTTT.

The chain recombines TRBV28 with TRBJ2-6, with a weak D call TRBD2 (7 bases). The ends were cut back, 7 bases at V and 0 bases at J, with 13 bases in the middle. This CDR3 region has 16 residues. CDR1 is MDHEN and CDR2 is SYDVKM in the germline V gene. CDR3 DNA sequence: TGTGCCAGCATGAGGGGGGGAATCTCTGGGGCCAACGTCCTGACTTTC. As protein: CASMRGGISGANVLTF.

The genes are TRBV3-1 (or the pseudogene TRBV3-2) and TRBJ2-3, with 8 bases fitting TRBD1. There are 13 residues in the CDR3. Germline assignment: CDR1 LGHDT and CDR2 YNNKEL (reference sequence). V trimming: 3 bases; J trimming: 4 bases; junction bases outside the gene matches: 0. The CDR3 DNA reads as TGTGCCAGCAGCCAGACAGGGGCAGATACGCAGTATTTT. As protein: CASSQTGADTQYF.

V usage is TRBV19 and J usage is TRBJ1-4; D not resolved. This CDR3 spans 14 amino acids. The V end lost 6 bases, the J end lost 0 bases, and 8 bases lay between the germline ends. Germline V CDR1 and CDR2: LNHDA, SQIVND (reference sequence). The CDR3 spells CASRSLTTNEKLFF. The CDR3 region has the DNA TGTGCCAGTAGGAGTTTGACAACTAATGAAAAACTGTTTTTT.

This clone was detected once. V gene TRBV19 combines with J gene TRBJ2-4; D is possibly TRBD1 (5 bases). This CDR3 region has 17 residues. V dropped 3 bases and J dropped 0 bases, with 15 bases sitting between them. Per the germline V gene, CDR1 is LNHDA and CDR2 is SQIVND (reference sequence). The CDR3 region has the DNA TGTGCCAGTAGTATCCCGGCAGGGATCCTAGCCAAAAACATTCAGTACTTC. Translated, it gives CASSIPAGILAKNIQYF. Full variable domain (missing parts from reference TRBV19 and TRBJ2-4): DGGITQSPKYLFRKEGQNVTLSCEQNLNHDAMYWYRQDPGQGLRLIYYSQIVNDFQKGDIAEGYSVSREKKESFPLTVTSAQKNPTAFYLCASSIPAGILAKNIQYFGAGTRLSVL.

The chain employs TRBV2 and TRBJ1-5, with 9 bases identical to TRBD1. Germline CDR1 and CDR2: SNHLY and FYNNEI. The trim removed 8 bases at V and 4 bases at J, leaving 9 bases unmatched. The CDR3 is made up of 15 amino acids. The DNA of the CDR3 is TGTGCCAGCTACGCCGGGACAGGGATTAATCAGCCCCAGCATTTT. It translates to CASYAGTGINQPQHF.

This chain connects TRBV4-3 to TRBJ1-5; maybe TRBD1 (6 bases). Trimming left V 0 bases short and J 1 base short, with 16 bases between. The CDR3 totals 18 residues. Germline CDR1 reads LGHNA; CDR2 reads YSLEER. DNA for the CDR3: TGCGCCAGCAGCCAAGATCCACCAGGGGTTAGAAGCAATCAGCCCCAGCATTTT. It translates to CASSQDPPGVRSNQPQHF.

The table lists this clone with a count of one. This chain links TRBV11-2 with TRBJ2-1, with 13 bases that match TRBD2. The J segment lost 7 bases and the V segment lost 5 bases, leaving 14 bases of the junction unmatched. The CDR3 contains 18 residues. Germline CDR1 SGHAT, CDR2 FQNNGV. CDR3 sequence (DNA): TGTGCCAGCAGCCTACTCTTCGGACTAGCGGGAGAGGAAAATGAGCAGTTCTTC. As protein: CASSLLFGLAGEENEQFF.

This clone was detected only once. The rearrangement uses TRBV2 and TRBJ1-1, with TRBD1 as a possible D gene (6 bases). Germline lookup yields CDR1 SNHLY and CDR2 FYNNEI. The CDR3 extends over 13 amino acids. Trimming cost V 3 bases and J 5 bases, with 10 bases left between them. Written as DNA, the CDR3 is TGTGCCAGCAGTGAGCAGGGGCCAACTGAAGCTTTCTTT. It specifies CASSEQGPTEAFF.

V is TRBV2 and J is TRBJ2-5; TRBD2 matches 9 bases. The CDR3 totals 17 residues. J was trimmed by 5 bases and V by 4 bases; bases with no gene match: 14. Looked up from germline, CDR1 is SNHLY and CDR2 is FYNNEI. DNA of the CDR3: TGTGCCAGCAGTGCTCCCCCGCTAGCGGGAATCGATGAGACCCAGTACTTC. It encodes CASSAPPLAGIDETQYF.

The rearrangement uses TRBV4-3 and TRBJ1-2; 10 bases match TRBD1. The V gene's germline CDR1 is LGHNA and CDR2 YSLEER. The CDR3 extends over 17 amino acids. J was trimmed by 2 bases and V by 3 bases; bases with no gene match: 9. This chain's CDR3 is CASSQEDPGQGNYGYTF. The DNA for the CDR3 is TGCGCCAGCAGCCAGGAGGACCCGGGACAGGGGAACTATGGCTACACCTTC.

V is TRBV30 and J is TRBJ2-2; D is possibly TRBD2 (6 bases). The CDR3 runs 13 residues. The V end lost 4 bases, the J end lost 5 bases, and 11 bases lay between the germline ends. Germline lookup yields CDR1 GTSNPN and CDR2 SVGIG (reference sequence). The CDR3 DNA sequence: TGTGCCTGGAATGGACTATTGACCGGGGAGCTGTTTTTT. Amino acid sequence: CAWNGLLTGELFF.

The chain employs TRBV7-8 and TRBJ2-7; TRBD2 matches at 7 bases. In germline, CDR1 is SGHVS, CDR2 FQNEAQ. CDR3 length: 14 amino acids. J was trimmed by 4 bases and V by 0 bases; bases with no gene match: 3. In DNA, the CDR3 is TGTGCCAGCAGCTTAGCGGGAGGGCATTACGAGCAGTACTTC. Translated: CASSLAGGHYEQYF. The complete variable domain, with remaining parts taken from reference TRBV7-8 and TRBJ2-7, reads GAGVSQSPRYKVAKRGQDVALRCDPISGHVSLFWYQQALGQGPEFLTYFQNEAQLDKSGLPSDRFFAERPEGSVSTLKIQRTQQEDSAVYLCASSLAGGHYEQYFGPGTRLTVT.

This chain uses TRBV7-2 with TRBJ2-7; D may be TRBD1 (6 bases). V lost 2 bases and J 2 bases, leaving 13 bases between the germline ends. There are 15 residues in the CDR3. The germline V gene encodes CDR1 SGHTA and CDR2 FQGNSA. The CDR3 is CASSLSLRDTYEQYF. The CDR3 DNA reads TGTGCCAGCAGCTTATCCCTTAGGGACACCTACGAGCAGTACTTC.

The chain has TRBV19 and TRBJ2-1; 8 positions agree with TRBD2. Germline CDR1 and CDR2: LNHDA and SQIVND (reference sequence). J was trimmed by 0 bases and V by 7 bases; bases with no gene match: 11. The CDR3 is 17 amino acids. This CDR3 reads CASNPGGGRGSYNEQFF. The CDR3 nucleotides read TGTGCCAGTAACCCCGGGGGGGGCAGGGGCTCCTACAATGAGCAGTTCTTC.

In this sample, this clone turned up once. CDR3 residues: CASSQEGRGGGEQFF. The CDR3 nucleotides are TGCGCCAGCAGCCAAGAAGGGAGGGGGGGAGGTGAGCAGTTCTTC. The chain joins TRBV4-3 to TRBJ2-1, with a tentative D call TRBD2 (7 bases). Germline V gives CDR1 LGHNA, CDR2 YSLEER. This CDR3 has 15 residues. V shed 0 bases and J shed 9 bases, with 15 bases lying between them.

The rearrangement joins TRBV24-1 to TRBJ2-3; 8 positions match TRBD2. The germline V gene encodes CDR1 KGHDR and CDR2 SFDVKD. This CDR3 has 16 amino acids. Trimming took 4 bases from V and 1 from J; bases not matched to a gene: 6. The CDR3 region is CATSDPSGSGTDTQYF. As DNA, the CDR3 is TGTGCCACCAGTGACCCAAGCGGGAGTGGCACAGATACGCAGTATTTT.

This sequence joins TRBV5-1 and TRBJ2-7; maybe TRBD2 (6 bases). The CDR3 runs 16 residues. Trimming shortened V by 4 bases and J by 7 bases, and 24 bases separated the two germline ends. From germline, CDR1 is SGHRS and CDR2 YFSETQ. CDR3 DNA sequence: TGCGCCAGCAGCGCTGGGAGATTATCGGGAGCCGCGGAGCAGTACTTC. Translated, it gives CASSAGRLSGAAEQYF. Full variable domain (remainder filled in from reference TRBV5-1 and TRBJ2-7): KAGVTQTPRYLIKTRGQQVTLSCSPISGHRSVSWYQQTPGQGLQFLFEYFSETQRNKGNFPGRFSGRQFSNSRSEMNVSTLELGDSALYLCASSAGRLSGAAEQYFGPGTRLTVT.

This clone was seen once. This chain joins TRBV24-1 and TRBJ2-1, with D possibly being TRBD1 (6 bases). Germline V lookup: CDR1 KGHDR, CDR2 SFDVKD. This CDR3 is built from 15 residues. Trimming shortened V by 4 bases and J by 8 bases, and 17 bases separated the two germline ends. CDR3 region: CATSDPLRDNDEQFF. The CDR3 nucleotides read TGTGCCACCAGTGACCCCCTTAGGGACAACGATGAGCAGTTCTTC.

The chain combines TRBV11-2 with TRBJ2-7; D possibly corresponds to TRBD2 (5 bases). V was shortened by 4 bases and J by 4 bases, with 23 bases between the two germline ends. CDR3 length: 17 residues. Germline CDR1 and CDR2: SGHAT and FQNNGV. The CDR3 spells CASSSTTGLLGEYEQYF. The CDR3 DNA sequence: TGTGCCAGCAGCTCTACCACTGGGCTGCTCGGGGAATACGAGCAGTACTTC.